These 8 T cell receptor beta chains share one sample of origin, sequenced in a study of yellow fever vaccine responses in identical twins. Via MiXCR, TCRdb re-called the RT-PCR reads, giving one row per CDR3 protein. Of fewer than 4,500 distinct CDR3 sequences listed, 70% to 90% are singletons. The sample consisted of T cells from blood (PBMCs), unsorted or a sorted subset (not recorded which), taken before or after yellow fever vaccination (not recorded which). Every receptor here comes from a woman between 18 and 29 years old who received the yellow fever vaccine.

The J gene is TRBJ2-3, the V gene TRBV11-3; TRBD2 matches 9 bases. The CDR3 totals 15 residues. V shed 1 base and J 4 bases; nucleotides not matched to a gene: 3. Germline V gene data show CDR1 as SGHNT and CDR2 as YENEEA. Here the CDR3 reads CASSLGSGSADTQYF. CDR3 sequence (DNA): TGTGCCAGCAGCTTAGGTAGCGGGAGTGCAGATACGCAGTATTTT.

The rearrangement joins TRBV29-1 to TRBJ2-5; D unresolved. Germline CDR1 SQVTM, CDR2 ANQGSEA. The CDR3 runs to 11 residues. Trimming took off 6 bases at V and 5 bases at J, with 10 bases between the two ends. CDR3 protein: CSVDLEETQYF. CDR3 DNA sequence: TGCAGCGTGGATCTCGAGGAGACCCAGTACTTC.

The rearrangement joins TRBV18 to TRBJ2-7, with a possible D match to TRBD1 (6 bases). Germline CDR1 and CDR2: KGHSH and LQKENI. V was pared by 2 bases and J by 3 bases, with 11 bases between. This CDR3 has 14 amino acids. In nucleotides, the CDR3 is TGTGCCAGCTCACCATCGGCGACAGGCTACGAGCAGTACTTC. It codes for CASSPSATGYEQYF.

This clonotype was counted once. This rearrangement joins TRBV5-1 to TRBJ2-7, with TRBD1 matching 8 bases. The V gene end was trimmed by 6 bases and the J gene end by 2 bases; junction bases not matched to a gene: 10. Germline V gene data show CDR1 as SGHRS and CDR2 as YFSETQ. This CDR3 region has 15 residues. The CDR3 loop is CASTTSTGAAYEQYF. The CDR3 DNA reads TGCGCCAGCACAACTTCGACAGGGGCCGCCTACGAGCAGTACTTC.

The rearrangement uses TRBV5-6 and TRBJ2-1, with D perhaps TRBD2 (6 bases). The CDR3 spans 14 residues. Germline V lookup: CDR1 SGHDT, CDR2 YYEEEE. Trimming cost V 1 base and J 6 bases, with 11 bases left between them. The CDR3 sequence: CASSLRGNSNEQFF. In nucleotides, the CDR3 is TGTGCCAGCAGCTTGCGCGGGAATAGCAATGAGCAGTTCTTC.

The chain joins TRBV2 to TRBJ2-3, with D uncertain. From germline, CDR1 is SNHLY and CDR2 FYNNEI. Deletions cut 0 bases from V and 2 bases from J, with 6 bases between. This CDR3 is 14 amino acids long. The CDR3 DNA reads as TGTGCCAGCAGTGAAGCGACTCACACAGATACGCAGTATTTT. This translates into CASSEATHTDTQYF.

V usage is TRBV2 and J usage is TRBJ2-3; D is possibly TRBD1 or TRBD2 (5 bases each). Trimming removed 7 bases at V and 2 bases at J, with 13 bases between. In germline, CDR1 is SNHLY, CDR2 FYNNEI. The CDR3 totals 14 residues. CDR3 loop: CASNRDGPTDTQYF. CDR3 sequence (DNA): TGTGCCAGCAATCGGGACGGCCCCACAGATACGCAGTATTTT.

This rearrangement joins TRBV18 to TRBJ2-1; TRBD2 agrees at 7 bases. The CDR3 is made up of 15 amino acids. CDR1 KGHSH and CDR2 LQKENI come from the germline V gene. The V and J ends lost 5 bases and 0 bases, in that order; junction bases with no gene match: 4. The CDR3 nucleotides read TGTGCCAGCTCATCCGGGGGGAGCTCCTACAATGAGCAGTTCTTC. Its protein product is CASSSGGSSYNEQFF.